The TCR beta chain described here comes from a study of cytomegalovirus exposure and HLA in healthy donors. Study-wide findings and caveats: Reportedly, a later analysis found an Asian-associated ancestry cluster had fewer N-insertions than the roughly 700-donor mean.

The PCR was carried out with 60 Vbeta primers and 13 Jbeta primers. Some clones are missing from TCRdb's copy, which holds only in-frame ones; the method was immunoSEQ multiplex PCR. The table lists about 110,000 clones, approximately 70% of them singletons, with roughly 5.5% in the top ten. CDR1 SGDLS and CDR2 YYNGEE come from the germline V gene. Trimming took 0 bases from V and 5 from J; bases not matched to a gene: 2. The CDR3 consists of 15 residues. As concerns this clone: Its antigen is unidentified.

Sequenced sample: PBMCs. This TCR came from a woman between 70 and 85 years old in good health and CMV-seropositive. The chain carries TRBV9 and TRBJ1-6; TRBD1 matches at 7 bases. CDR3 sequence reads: CASSVGDRNNSPLHF. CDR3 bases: TGTGCCAGCAGCGTAGGGGACAGAAATAATTCACCCCTCCACTTT.